This T cell receptor beta chain appears in the sequencing data of a study of blood T cell repertoires in COVID-19. Overall study context: Samples taken during acute and convalescent COVID-19 were collected in the United States, Italy and Spain. PBMCs, B-cell-depleted T cells, or T cells were the source of the cDNA or gDNA that made up the material.

Original processing notes: Amplification of reference gene primers provided the estimated nucleated cell counts. TCRdb's table, derived via immunoSEQ multiplex PCR, lists solely in-frame clones and lacks some. V and J calls and clone size are as listed in that table; D and trimming were resolved from the DNA. The sample has roughly 390,000 clones; around 87% are singletons. This clone was seen once. Germline-derived CDR1 and CDR2 are SGDLS and YYNGEE. This CDR3 spans 15 amino acids. V shed 5 bases and J 3 bases; nucleotides not matched to a gene: 6. The receptor was isolated from a woman aged 30 to 39 with COVID-19, enrolled during active disease. V gene TRBV9 combines with J gene TRBJ2-1; 9 bases map to TRBD1. Sequencing was carried out using peripheral blood. CDR3 protein: CASSAGTGFYNEQFF. Written as DNA, the CDR3 is TGTGCCAGCAGTGCCGGGACAGGGTTCTACAATGAGCAGTTCTTC.